This T cell receptor beta chain was profiled in a study of cytomegalovirus exposure and HLA in healthy donors. Of note for this clone: Its antigen is currently unknown.

Study-level points and caveats: Across donors, most TCRs were seen rarely, yet some public ones were widespread.

PCR used 60 Vbeta primers and 13 Jbeta primers. Repertoires were generated with immunoSEQ multiplex PCR, while TCRdb's copy carries only in-frame clones and drops some. The table lists around 150,000 clones. Germline CDR1 reads KGHSH; CDR2 reads LQKENI. This CDR3 is 15 amino acids long. V lost 0 bases, J lost 4 bases, and 12 bases lay in between. The chain is built from TRBV18 and TRBJ1-2, with D hard to call. Sample: PBMCs. This TCR came from a woman in her sixties or seventies in good health and CMV-seronegative. The CDR3: CASSPPAGGIYGYTF. The CDR3 coding sequence is TGTGCCAGCTCACCACCGGCGGGAGGTATCTATGGCTACACCTTC.